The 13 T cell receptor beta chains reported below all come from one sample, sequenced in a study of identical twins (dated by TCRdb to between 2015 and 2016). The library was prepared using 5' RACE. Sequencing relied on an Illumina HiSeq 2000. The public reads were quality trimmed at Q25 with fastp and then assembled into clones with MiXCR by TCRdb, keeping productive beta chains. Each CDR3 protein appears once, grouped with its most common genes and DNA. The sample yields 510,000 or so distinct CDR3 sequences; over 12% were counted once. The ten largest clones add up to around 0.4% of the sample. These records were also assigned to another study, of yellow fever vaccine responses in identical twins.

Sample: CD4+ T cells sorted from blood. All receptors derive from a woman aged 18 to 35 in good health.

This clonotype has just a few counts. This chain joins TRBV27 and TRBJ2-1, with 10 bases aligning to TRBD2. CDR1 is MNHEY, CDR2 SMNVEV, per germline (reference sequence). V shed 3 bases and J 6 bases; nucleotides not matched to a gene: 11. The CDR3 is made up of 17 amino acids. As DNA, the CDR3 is TGTGCCAGCAGTTTTCGTGTCAGCGGGAGGGCCCGCAATGAGCAGTTCTTC. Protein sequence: CASSFRVSGRARNEQFF.

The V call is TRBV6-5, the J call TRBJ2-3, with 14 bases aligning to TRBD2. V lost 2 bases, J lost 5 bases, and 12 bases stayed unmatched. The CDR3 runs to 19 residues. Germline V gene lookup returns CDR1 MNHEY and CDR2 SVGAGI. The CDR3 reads CASSYPSRLAGGGLDTQYF. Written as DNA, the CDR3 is TGTGCCAGCAGTTACCCTTCTAGACTAGCGGGGGGGGGACTAGATACGCAGTATTTT.

The CDR3 spells CSARDSQGNSPLHF. CDR3 nucleotides: TGCAGTGCTAGAGATAGTCAGGGGAATTCACCCCTCCACTTT. The V gene is TRBV20-1, the J gene TRBJ1-6, with a weak D call TRBD1 (6 bases). Trimming pared 0 bases from V and 7 bases from J, leaving 10 bases between. This CDR3 has 14 amino acids. Germline values: CDR1 DFQATT, CDR2 SNEGSKA (reference sequence).

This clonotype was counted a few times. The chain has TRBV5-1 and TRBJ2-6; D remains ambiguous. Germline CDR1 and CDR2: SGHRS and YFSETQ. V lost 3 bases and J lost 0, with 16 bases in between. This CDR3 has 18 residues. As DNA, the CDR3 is TGCGCCAGCAGCTCCCCAAGAGGCCCTTACTCTGGGGCCAACGTCCTGACTTTC. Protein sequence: CASSSPRGPYSGANVLTF. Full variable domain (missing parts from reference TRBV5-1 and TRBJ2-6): KAGVTQTPRYLIKTRGQQVTLSCSPISGHRSVSWYQQTPGQGLQFLFEYFSETQRNKGNFPGRFSGRQFSNSRSEMNVSTLELGDSALYLCASSSPRGPYSGANVLTFGAGSRLTVL.

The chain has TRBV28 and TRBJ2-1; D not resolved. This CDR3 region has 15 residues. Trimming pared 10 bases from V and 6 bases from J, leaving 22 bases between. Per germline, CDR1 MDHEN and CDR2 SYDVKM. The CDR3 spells CATFTSNPPSNEQFF. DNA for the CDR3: TGTGCCACTTTCACCTCTAACCCCCCGTCCAATGAGCAGTTCTTC.

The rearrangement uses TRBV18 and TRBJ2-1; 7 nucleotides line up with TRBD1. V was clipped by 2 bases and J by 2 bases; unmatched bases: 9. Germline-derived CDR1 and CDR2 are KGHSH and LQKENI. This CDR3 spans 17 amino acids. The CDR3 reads CASSPGGQVGTYNEQFF. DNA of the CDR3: TGTGCCAGCTCACCAGGAGGACAGGTGGGAACCTACAATGAGCAGTTCTTC.

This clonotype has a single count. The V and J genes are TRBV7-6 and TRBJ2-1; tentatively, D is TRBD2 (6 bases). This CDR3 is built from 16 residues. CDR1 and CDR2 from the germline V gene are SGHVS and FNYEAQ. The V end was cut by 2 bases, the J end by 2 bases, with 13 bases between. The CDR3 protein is CASSLIGSGTYNEQFF. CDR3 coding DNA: TGTGCCAGCAGCTTAATCGGGAGCGGTACCTACAATGAGCAGTTCTTC.

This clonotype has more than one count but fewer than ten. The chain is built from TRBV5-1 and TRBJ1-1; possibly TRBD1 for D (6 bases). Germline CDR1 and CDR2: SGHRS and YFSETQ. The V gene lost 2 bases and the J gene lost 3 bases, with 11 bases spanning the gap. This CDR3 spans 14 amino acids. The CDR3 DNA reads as TGCGCCAGCAGCTTTACCTCAGGGGACACTGAAGCTTTCTTT. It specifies CASSFTSGDTEAFF. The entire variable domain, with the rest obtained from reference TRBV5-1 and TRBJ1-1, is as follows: KAGVTQTPRYLIKTRGQQVTLSCSPISGHRSVSWYQQTPGQGLQFLFEYFSETQRNKGNFPGRFSGRQFSNSRSEMNVSTLELGDSALYLCASSFTSGDTEAFFGQGTRLTVV.

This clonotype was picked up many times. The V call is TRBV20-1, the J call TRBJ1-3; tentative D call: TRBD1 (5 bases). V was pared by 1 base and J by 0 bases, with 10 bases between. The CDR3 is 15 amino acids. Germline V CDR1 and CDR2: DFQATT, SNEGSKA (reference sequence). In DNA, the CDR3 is TGCAGTGCTAGAGCCGGGGACTTCTCTGGAAACACCATATATTTT. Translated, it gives CSARAGDFSGNTIYF.

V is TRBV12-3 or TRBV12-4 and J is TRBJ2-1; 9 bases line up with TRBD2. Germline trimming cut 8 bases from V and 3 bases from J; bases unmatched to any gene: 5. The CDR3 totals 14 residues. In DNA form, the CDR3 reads TGTGCCAGCGGCTTAGCGGGAGTCTACAATGAGCAGTTCTTC. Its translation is CASGLAGVYNEQFF.

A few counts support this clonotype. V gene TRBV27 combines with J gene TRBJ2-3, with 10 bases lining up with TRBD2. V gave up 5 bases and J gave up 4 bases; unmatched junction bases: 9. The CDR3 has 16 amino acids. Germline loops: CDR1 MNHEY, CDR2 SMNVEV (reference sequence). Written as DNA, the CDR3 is TGTGCCAGCAGTCCCTTAGTGAGCGGGAGGGCAGATACGCAGTATTTT. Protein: CASSPLVSGRADTQYF.

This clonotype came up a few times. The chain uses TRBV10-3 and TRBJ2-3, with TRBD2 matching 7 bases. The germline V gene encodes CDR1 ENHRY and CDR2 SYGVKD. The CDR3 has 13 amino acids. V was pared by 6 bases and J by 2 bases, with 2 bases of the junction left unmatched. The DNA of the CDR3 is TGTGCCATCAGCGAGCGGGACACAGATACGCAGTATTTT. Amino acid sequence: CAISERDTDTQYF.

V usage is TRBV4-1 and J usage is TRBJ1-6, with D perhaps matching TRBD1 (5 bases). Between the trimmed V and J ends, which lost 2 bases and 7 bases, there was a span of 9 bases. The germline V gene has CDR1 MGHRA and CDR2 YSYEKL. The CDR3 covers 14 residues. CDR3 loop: CASSQIAGNSPLHF. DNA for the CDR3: TGCGCCAGCAGCCAAATTGCAGGGAATTCACCCCTCCACTTT.